Each of the 9 T cell receptor beta chains below was sequenced from the same sample in a study of blood T cell repertoires in COVID-19. Sequencing was performed with immunoSEQ multiplex PCR; in TCRdb, only in-frame clones are kept and a portion is missing. Found here are about 220,000 clones, approximately 84% of them singletons; the top ten hold 3% to 3.5%. Sequenced sample: peripheral blood. The receptors were sampled from a woman aged 25 to 39 who had recovered from COVID-19.

CDR3 nucleotide sequence: TGTGCCTGGAGTGATGGCACTAGCGGGAGGGCCAGGCAGTACTTC. Translated, it gives CAWSDGTSGRARQYF. The chain joins TRBV30 to TRBJ2-7, with TRBD2 matching 13 bases. The ends lost 1 base at V and 9 bases at J; junction bases unmatched: 9. Germline V gene lookup returns CDR1 GTSNPN and CDR2 SVGIG (reference sequence). The CDR3 loop spans 15 amino acids.

V and J are TRBV25-1 and TRBJ2-7; the match to TRBD2 covers 7 bases. The CDR3 is made up of 16 amino acids. The germline V gene encodes CDR1 MGHDK and CDR2 SYGVNS. Trimming cost V 5 bases and J 4 bases; bases outside gene matches: 14. The CDR3: CASSPLSGGRAYEQYF. Written as DNA, the CDR3 is TGTGCCAGCAGTCCCCTCAGTGGCGGGAGAGCGTACGAGCAGTACTTC.

The chain uses TRBV10-3 and TRBJ2-2; a weak D match, TRBD2 (6 bases). This CDR3 is 12 amino acids long. The germline CDR1 and CDR2 sequences are ENHRY and SYGVKD. V dropped 4 bases and J dropped 7 bases, with 7 bases sitting between them. The CDR3 sequence: CAISVGSGELFF. As DNA, the CDR3 is TGTGCCATCAGTGTCGGGAGCGGGGAGCTGTTTTTT.

The rearrangement links TRBV7-3 to TRBJ1-2; 8 bases map to TRBD1. V dropped 5 bases and J dropped 6; count of bases not matched to a gene: 17. This CDR3 has 17 amino acids. From germline, CDR1 is SGHTA and CDR2 FQGTGA. CDR3 amino acids: CASSPSPGTGGGNGYTF. The CDR3 DNA sequence: TGTGCCAGCAGCCCGAGCCCCGGGACAGGAGGTGGTAATGGCTACACCTTC.

V gene TRBV27 combines with J gene TRBJ2-3, with TRBD2 identical over 8 bases. Germline values: CDR1 MNHEY, CDR2 SMNVEV (reference sequence). Trimming removed 4 bases from V and 3 bases from J; junction bases left unmatched: 6. There are 15 residues in the CDR3. The CDR3 DNA sequence: TGTGCCAGCAGTTATAGCGGGGTAGGAACAGATACGCAGTATTTT. Translated: CASSYSGVGTDTQYF.

V is TRBV5-6 and J is TRBJ2-5; 8 positions match TRBD1. Losses at the gene ends were 4 bases for V and 4 bases for J; bases not matched to a gene: 9. Germline-derived CDR1 and CDR2 are SGHDT and YYEEEE. The CDR3 extends over 15 amino acids. DNA of the CDR3: TGTGCCAGCAGCCCGGTAATGGGACAGGTAGAGACCCAGTACTTC. Translation gives CASSPVMGQVETQYF.

J is TRBJ1-3 and V is TRBV9, with no clear D. V lost 4 bases, J lost 0 bases, and 11 bases lay in between. The germline CDR1 and CDR2 sequences are SGDLS and YYNGEE. The CDR3 spans 15 residues. CDR3 bases: TGTGCCAGCAGCCCCACCTCGAGCTCTGGAAACACCATATATTTT. This gives the protein CASSPTSSSGNTIYF.

The chain links TRBV24-1 to TRBJ2-5; TRBD2 might be the D (6 bases). CDR1 and CDR2 (germline): KGHDR, SFDVKD. The CDR3 is 15 amino acids. With 3 bases removed from V and 5 bases from J, the gap between germline ends came to 15 bases. CDR3 in amino acids: CATSDPSGGMETQYF. In DNA, the CDR3 is TGTGCCACCAGTGATCCCTCCGGGGGAATGGAGACCCAGTACTTC.

The rearrangement joins TRBV11-2 to TRBJ1-2; 7 nucleotides line up with TRBD1. Trimming at V came to 3 bases and at J to 2 bases, leaving 9 bases not matched to a gene. The CDR3 covers 16 residues. Germline V lookup: CDR1 SGHAT, CDR2 FQNNGV. CDR3 loop: CASSFLSGTVNYGYTF. Here the CDR3 DNA reads TGTGCCAGCAGCTTTTTATCCGGGACAGTCAACTATGGCTACACCTTC.